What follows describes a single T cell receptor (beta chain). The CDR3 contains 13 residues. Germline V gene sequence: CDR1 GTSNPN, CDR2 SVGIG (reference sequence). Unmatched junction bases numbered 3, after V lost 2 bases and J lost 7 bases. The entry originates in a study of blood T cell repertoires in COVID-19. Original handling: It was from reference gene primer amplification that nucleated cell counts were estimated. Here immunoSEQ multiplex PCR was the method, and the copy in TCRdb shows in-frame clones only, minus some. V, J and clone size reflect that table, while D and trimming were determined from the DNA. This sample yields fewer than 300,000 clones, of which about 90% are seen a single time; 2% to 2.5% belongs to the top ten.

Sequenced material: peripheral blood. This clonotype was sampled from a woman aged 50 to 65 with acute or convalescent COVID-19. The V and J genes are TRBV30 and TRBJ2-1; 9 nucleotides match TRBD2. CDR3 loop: CAWSTLAGNEQFF. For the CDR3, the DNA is TGTGCCTGGAGTACGCTAGCGGGGAATGAGCAGTTCTTC. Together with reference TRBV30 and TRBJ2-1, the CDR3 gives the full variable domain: SQTIHQWPATLVQPVGSPLSLECTVEGTSNPNLYWYRQAAGRGLQLLFYSVGIGQISSEVPQNLSASRPQDRQFILSSKKLLLSDSGFYLCAWSTLAGNEQFFGPGTRLTVL.